The clone carrying this TCR beta chain has only one observation. Clones were read by immunoSEQ multiplex PCR, and TCRdb kept only the in-frame ones, dropping some. The repertoire holds fewer than 200,000 clones, with about 92% as singletons. This CDR3 is 12 amino acids long. V was pared by 7 bases and J by 1 base, with 7 bases between. Germline assignment: CDR1 MNHNS and CDR2 SASEGT. This sample was included in a study of control samples from healthy donors and cancer patients. What was sequenced was blood. The chain links TRBV6-1 to TRBJ1-1; D may be TRBD1 (6 bases). The TCR was taken from a man younger than 45 in good health. CDR3 bases: TGTGCCAGCAAGGGGGGGAACACTGAAGCTTTCTTT. It encodes CASKGGNTEAFF.